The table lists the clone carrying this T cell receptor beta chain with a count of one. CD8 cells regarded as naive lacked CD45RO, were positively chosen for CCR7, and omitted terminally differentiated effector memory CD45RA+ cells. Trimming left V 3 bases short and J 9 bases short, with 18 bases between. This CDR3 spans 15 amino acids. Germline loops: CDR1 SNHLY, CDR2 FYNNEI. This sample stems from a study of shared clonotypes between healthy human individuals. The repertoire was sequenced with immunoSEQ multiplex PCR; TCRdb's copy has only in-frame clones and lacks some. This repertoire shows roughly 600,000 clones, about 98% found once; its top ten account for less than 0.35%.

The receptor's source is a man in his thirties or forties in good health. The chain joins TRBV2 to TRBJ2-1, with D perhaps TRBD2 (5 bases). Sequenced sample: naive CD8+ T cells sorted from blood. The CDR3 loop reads CASSERVVRQGEQFF. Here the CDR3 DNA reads TGTGCCAGCAGTGAGAGGGTAGTGCGACAAGGTGAGCAGTTCTTC.